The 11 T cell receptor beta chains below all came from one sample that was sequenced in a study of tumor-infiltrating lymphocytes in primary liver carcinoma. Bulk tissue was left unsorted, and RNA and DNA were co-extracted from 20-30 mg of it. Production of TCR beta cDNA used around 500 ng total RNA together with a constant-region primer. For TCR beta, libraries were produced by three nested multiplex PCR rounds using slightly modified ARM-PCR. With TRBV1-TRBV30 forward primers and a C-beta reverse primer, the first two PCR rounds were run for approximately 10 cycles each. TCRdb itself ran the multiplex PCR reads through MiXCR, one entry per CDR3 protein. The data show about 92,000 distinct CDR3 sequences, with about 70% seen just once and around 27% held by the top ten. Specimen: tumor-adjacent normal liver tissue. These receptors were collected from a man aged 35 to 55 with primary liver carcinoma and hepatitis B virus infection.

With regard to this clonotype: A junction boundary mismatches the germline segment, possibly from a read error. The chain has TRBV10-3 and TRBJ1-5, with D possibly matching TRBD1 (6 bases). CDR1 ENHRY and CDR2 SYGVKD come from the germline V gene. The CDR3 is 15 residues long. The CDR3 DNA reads TGTGCCATCGGTGAGTCGGAGGGGGGAGATCAGCCCCAGCATTTT. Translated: CAIGESEGGDQPQHF.

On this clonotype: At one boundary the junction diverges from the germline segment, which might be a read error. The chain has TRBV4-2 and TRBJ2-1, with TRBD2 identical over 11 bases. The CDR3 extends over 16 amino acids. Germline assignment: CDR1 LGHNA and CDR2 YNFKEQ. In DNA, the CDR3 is TGTGCCAGCAGTCCGACTAGCGGGATCTCCTACAATGAGCAGCTCTTC. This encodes CASSPTSGISYNEQLF.

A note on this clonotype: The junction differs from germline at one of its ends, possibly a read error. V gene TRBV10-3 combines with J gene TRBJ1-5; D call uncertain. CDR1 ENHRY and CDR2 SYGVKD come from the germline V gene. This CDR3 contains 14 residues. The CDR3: CAISESMSDQPQHF. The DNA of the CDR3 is TGTGCCATTAGTGAGTCGATGTCCGACCAGCCCCAGCATTTT.

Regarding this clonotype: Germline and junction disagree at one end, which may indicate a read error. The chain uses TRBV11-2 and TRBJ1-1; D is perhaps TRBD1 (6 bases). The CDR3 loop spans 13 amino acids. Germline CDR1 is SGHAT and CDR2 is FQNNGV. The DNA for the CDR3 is TGTGCCAGCAGCTCGGGGGGGGACACTGAAGCTTACTTT. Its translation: CASSSGGDTEAYF.

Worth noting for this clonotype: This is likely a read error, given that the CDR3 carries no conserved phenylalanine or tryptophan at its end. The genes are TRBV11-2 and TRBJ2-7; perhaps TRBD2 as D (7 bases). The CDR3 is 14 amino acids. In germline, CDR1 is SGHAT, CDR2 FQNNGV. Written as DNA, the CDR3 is TGTGCCAGTAGCTGGGAGGGGGGTCCCTACGAGCAGTACCTC. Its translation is CASSWEGGPYEQYL.

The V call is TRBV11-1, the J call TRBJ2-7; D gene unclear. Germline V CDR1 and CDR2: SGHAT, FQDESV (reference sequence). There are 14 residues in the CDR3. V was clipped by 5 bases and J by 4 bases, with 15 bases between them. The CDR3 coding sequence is TGTGCCAGCAGCCCCCCCCAGTGTTCTTACGAGCAGTACTTC. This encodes CASSPPQCSYEQYF.

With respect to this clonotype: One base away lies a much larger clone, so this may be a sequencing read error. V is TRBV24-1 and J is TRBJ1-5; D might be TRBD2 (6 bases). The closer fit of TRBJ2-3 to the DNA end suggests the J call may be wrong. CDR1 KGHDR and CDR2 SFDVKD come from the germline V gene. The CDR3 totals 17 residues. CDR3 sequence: CATSDGNKGLTNQPQYF. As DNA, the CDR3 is TGTGCCACCAGTGATGGCAACAAGGGACTTACCAATCAGCCCCAGTATTTT.

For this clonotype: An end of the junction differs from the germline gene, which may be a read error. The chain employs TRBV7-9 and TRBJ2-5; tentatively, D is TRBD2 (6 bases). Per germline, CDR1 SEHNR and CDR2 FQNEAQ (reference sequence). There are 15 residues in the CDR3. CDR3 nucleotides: TGTGTCAGCAGCCCCAAACAGCGGGCCCAAGAGACCCAGTACTTC. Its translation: CVSSPKQRAQETQYF.

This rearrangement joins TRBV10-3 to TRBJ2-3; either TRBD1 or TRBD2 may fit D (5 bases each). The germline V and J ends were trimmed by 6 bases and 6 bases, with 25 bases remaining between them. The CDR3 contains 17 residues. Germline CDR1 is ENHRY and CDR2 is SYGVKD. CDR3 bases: TGTGCCATCAGACGCACTGCCGGACCGGGGCCAGGGGATACGCAGTATTTT. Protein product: CAIRRTAGPGPGDTQYF.

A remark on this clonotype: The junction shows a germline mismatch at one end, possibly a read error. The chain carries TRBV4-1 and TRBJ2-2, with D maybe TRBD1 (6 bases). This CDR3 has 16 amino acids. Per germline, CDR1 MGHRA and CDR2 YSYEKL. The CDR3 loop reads CVSSPQGRTNAGELLF. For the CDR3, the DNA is TGCGTCAGCAGCCCACAGGGTCGGACGAACGCCGGGGAGCTGCTTTTT.

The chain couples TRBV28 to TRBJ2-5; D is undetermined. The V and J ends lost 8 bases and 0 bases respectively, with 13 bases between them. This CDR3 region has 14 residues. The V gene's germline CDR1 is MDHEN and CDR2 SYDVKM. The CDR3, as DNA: TGTGCCAGCTGCCCTTCGTATTACCAAGAGACCCAGTACTTC. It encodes CASCPSYYQETQYF.